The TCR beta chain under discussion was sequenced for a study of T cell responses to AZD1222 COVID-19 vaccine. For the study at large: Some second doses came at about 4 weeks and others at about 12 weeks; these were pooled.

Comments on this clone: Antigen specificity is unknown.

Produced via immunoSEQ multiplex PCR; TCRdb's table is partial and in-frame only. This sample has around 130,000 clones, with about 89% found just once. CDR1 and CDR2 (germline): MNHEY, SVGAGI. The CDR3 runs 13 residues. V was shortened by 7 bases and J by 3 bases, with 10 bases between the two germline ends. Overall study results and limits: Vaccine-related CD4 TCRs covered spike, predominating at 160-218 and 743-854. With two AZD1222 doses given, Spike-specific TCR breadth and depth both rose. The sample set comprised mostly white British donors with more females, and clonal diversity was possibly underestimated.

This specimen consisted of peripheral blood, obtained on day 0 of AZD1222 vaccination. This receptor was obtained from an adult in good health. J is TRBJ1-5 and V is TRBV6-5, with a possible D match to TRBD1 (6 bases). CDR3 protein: CASTDRPNQPQHF. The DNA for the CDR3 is TGTGCCAGCACGGACAGACCCAATCAGCCCCAGCATTTT.